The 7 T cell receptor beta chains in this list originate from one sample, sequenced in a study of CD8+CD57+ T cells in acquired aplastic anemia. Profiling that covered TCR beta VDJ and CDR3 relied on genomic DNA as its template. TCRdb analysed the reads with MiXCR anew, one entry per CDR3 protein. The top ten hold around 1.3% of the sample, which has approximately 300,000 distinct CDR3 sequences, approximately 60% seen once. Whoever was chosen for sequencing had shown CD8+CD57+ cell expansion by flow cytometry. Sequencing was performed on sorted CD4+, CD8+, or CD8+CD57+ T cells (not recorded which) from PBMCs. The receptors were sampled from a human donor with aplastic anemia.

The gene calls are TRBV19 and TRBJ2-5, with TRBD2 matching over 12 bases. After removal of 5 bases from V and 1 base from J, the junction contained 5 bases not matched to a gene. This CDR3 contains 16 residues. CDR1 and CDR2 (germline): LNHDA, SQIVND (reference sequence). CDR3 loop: CASSRLAGVAQETQYF. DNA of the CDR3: TGTGCCAGTAGTCGACTAGCGGGAGTGGCCCAAGAGACCCAGTACTTC.

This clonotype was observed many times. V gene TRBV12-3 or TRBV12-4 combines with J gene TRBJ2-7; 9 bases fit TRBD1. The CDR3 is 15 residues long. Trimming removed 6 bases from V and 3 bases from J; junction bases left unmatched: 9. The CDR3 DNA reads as TGTGCCAGCAGCCCCGGAGACAGGGGGGGCTACGAGCAGTACTTC. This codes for CASSPGDRGGYEQYF.

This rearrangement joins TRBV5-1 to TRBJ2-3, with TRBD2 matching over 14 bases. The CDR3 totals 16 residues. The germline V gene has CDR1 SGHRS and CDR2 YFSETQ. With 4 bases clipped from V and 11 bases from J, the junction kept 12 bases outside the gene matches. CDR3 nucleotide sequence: TGCGCCAGCAGCCCGGGGACTAGCGGGAGTATCAATGAGCAGTATTTT. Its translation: CASSPGTSGSINEQYF.

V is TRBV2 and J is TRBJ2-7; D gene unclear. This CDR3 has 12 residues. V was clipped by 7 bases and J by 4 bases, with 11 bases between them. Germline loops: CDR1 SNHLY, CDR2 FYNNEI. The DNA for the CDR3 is TGTGCCAGCAAGGGCAGGTCGTACGAGCAGTACTTC. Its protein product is CASKGRSYEQYF.

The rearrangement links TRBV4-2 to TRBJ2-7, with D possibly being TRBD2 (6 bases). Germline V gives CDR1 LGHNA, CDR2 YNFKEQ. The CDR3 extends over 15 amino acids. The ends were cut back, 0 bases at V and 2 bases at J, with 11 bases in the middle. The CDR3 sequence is CASSQEPTSPYEQYF. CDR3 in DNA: TGTGCCAGCAGCCAAGAACCGACTAGTCCCTACGAGCAGTACTTC.

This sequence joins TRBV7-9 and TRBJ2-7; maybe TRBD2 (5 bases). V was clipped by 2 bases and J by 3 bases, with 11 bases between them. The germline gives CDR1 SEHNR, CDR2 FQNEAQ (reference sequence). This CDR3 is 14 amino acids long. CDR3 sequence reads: CASSLFHGDYEQYF. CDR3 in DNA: TGTGCCAGCAGCTTATTCCACGGGGACTACGAGCAGTACTTC.

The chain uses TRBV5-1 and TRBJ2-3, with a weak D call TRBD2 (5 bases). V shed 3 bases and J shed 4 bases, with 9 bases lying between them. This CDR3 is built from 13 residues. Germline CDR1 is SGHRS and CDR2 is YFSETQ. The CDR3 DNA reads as TGCGCCAGCAGCTGGAGAGCGGCAGATACGCAGTATTTT. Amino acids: CASSWRAADTQYF.